Listed below are T cell receptor beta chains from one sample, sequenced in a study of cytomegalovirus exposure and HLA in healthy donors. Sequencing used immunoSEQ multiplex PCR; TCRdb keeps in-frame clones, though not all of them. The top ten clones hold 1% of a sample with over 250,000 clones, about 86% of them seen once. Material: PBMCs. These receptor sequences come from a woman aged 18-29 years in good health and CMV-seronegative. CDR3s include the opening cysteine and the closing phenylalanine or tryptophan. A D gene is named only where the DNA matches it firmly.

J	length	D	V	CDR3
TRBJ2-7	14	-	TRBV6-6	CASSYLPRLDSTYF
TRBJ2-3	16	TRBD1	TRBV15	CATSRDRGQGTDTQYF
TRBJ1-4	15	TRBD1	TRBV30	CAWSRGGTGREKLFF
TRBJ2-5	15	-	TRBV7-2	CASSLYAGEQETQYF
TRBJ1-3	17	TRBD1	TRBV7-2	CASSFRTGGLGGNTIYF
TRBJ2-3	16	-	TRBV29-1	CSVEDPQDSSTDTQYF
TRBJ2-1	15	-	TRBV7-2	CASSLYRGEYNEQFF
TRBJ1-2	16	TRBD1	TRBV6-4	CASSEPGQGSPDGYTF
TRBJ1-2	15	TRBD1	TRBV28	CASSSTGTGVDGYTF
TRBJ1-2	17	TRBD1	TRBV11-1	CASSPRQGANRDYGYTF
TRBJ2-1	15	TRBD2	TRBV6-5	CASTKRGASDNEQFF
TRBJ2-3	15	TRBD2	TRBV6-5	CASSRASGGADTQYF
TRBJ2-1	16	TRBD2	TRBV6-4	CASSALSSGSSDEQFF
TRBJ1-1	14	-	TRBV28	CASRTEDRNTEAFF
TRBJ2-6	15	-	TRBV13	CASSETTGGANVLTF
TRBJ1-5	14	-	TRBV2	CASSGVRANQPQHF
TRBJ2-7	15	TRBD2	TRBV6-5	CASSYTGGDSYEQYF
TRBJ1-5	14	-	TRBV7-9	CASSSAKQGQPQHF
TRBJ2-3	14	TRBD2	TRBV25-1	CASSASGGLNTQYF